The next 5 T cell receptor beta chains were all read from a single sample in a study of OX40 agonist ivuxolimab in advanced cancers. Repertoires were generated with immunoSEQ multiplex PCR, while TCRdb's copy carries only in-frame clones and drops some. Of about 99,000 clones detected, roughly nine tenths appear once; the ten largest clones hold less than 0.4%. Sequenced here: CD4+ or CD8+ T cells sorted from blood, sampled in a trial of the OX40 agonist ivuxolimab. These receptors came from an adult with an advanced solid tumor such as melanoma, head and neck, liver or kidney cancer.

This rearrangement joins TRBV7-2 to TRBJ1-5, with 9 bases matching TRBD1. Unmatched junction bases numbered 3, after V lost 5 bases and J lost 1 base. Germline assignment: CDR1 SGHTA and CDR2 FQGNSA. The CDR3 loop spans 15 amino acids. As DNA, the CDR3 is TGTGCCAGCAGCCGACAGGGGGGAAGCAATCAGCCCCAGCATTTT. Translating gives CASSRQGGSNQPQHF.

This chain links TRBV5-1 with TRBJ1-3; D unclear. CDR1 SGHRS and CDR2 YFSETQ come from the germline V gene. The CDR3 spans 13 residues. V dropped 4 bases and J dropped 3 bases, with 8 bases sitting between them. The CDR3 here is CASSAGGGNTIYF. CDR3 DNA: TGCGCCAGCAGCGCGGGAGGTGGAAACACCATATATTTT.

Written as DNA, the CDR3 is TGTGCCAGCAGTTACGATCCGCAGGCTACCTACGAGCAGTACTTC. Translated, it gives CASSYDPQATYEQYF. The V and J genes are TRBV6-6 and TRBJ2-7; D is undetermined. Looked up from germline, CDR1 is MNHNY and CDR2 is SVGAGI (reference sequence). The CDR3 has 15 residues. V was shortened by 2 bases and J by 2 bases, with 13 bases between the two germline ends.

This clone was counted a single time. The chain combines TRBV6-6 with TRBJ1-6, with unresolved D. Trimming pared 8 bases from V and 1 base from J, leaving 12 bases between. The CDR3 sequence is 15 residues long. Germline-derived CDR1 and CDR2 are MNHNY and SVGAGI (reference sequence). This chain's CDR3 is CASGRESSYNSPLHF. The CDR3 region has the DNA TGTGCCAGCGGAAGGGAGTCTTCCTATAATTCACCCCTCCACTTT.

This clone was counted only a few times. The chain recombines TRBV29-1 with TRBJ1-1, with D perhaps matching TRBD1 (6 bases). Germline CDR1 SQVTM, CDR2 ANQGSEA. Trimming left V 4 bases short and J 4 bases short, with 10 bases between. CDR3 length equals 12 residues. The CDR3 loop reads CSVATGTTEAFF. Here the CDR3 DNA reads TGCAGCGTTGCTACAGGGACCACTGAAGCTTTCTTT.